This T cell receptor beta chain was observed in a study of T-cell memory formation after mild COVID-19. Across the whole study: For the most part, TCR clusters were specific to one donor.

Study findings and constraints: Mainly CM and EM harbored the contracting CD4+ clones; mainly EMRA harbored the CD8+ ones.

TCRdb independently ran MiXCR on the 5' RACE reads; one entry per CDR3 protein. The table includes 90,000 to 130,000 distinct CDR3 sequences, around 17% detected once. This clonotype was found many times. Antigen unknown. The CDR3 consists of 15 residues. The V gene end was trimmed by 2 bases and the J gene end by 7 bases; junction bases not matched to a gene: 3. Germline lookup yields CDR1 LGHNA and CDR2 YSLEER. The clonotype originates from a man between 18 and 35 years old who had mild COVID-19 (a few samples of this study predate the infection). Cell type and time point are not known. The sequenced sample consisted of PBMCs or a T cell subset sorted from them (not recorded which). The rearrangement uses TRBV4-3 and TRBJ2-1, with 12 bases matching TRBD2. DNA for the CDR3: TGCGCCAGCAGCCAACCTAGCGGGGGGGTAAATGAGCAGTTCTTC. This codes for CASSQPSGGVNEQFF.